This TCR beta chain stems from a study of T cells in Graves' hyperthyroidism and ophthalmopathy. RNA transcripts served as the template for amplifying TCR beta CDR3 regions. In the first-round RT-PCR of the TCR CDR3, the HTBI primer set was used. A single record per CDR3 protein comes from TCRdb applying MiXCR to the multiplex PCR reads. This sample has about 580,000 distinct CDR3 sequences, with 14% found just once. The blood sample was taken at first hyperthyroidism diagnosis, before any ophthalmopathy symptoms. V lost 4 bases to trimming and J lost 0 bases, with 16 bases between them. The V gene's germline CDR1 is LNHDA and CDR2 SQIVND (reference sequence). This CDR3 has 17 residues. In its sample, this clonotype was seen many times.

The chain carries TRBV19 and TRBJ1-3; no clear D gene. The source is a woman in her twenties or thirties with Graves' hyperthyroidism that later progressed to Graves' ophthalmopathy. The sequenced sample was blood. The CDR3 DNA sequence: TGTGCCAGTAGTAGGTCAGACGGACCGATCTCTGGAAACACCATATATTTT. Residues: CASSRSDGPISGNTIYF.